This TCR beta chain originates from a study of shared clonotypes between healthy human individuals. Sequencing used immunoSEQ multiplex PCR; TCRdb keeps in-frame clones, though not all of them. The sample records about 1 million clones, around 74% being singletons. Germline-derived CDR1 and CDR2 are GTSNPN and SVGIG (reference sequence). The CDR3 extends over 15 amino acids. Trimming cost V 3 bases and J 3 bases, with 16 bases left between them. The TCR comes from a young man in good health. The chain joins TRBV30 to TRBJ2-3, with a weak D call TRBD2 (6 bases). The sequenced material came from memory CD4+ T cells sorted from blood. As to subset: CD45RA-negative fraction. Here the CDR3 DNA reads TGTGCCTGGAGGGCCTACAGCGGGCGTACAGATACGCAGTATTTT. This gives the protein CAWRAYSGRTDTQYF.